This T cell receptor (beta chain) was recorded in a study of cytomegalovirus exposure and HLA in healthy donors. Study context: The 110 or so validation repertoires used a platform that matched the one used for the 500 to 700 first-cohort repertoires, as a later analysis reported. General observations from the study: The listing of 150 or so TCR beta chains classed them as cytomegalovirus-associated.

CDR1 MNHEY and CDR2 SVGAGI come from the germline V gene. The CDR3 contains 13 residues. V lost 2 bases, J lost 4 bases, and 8 bases lay in between. Generated by immunoSEQ multiplex PCR, the TCRdb table keeps only in-frame clones and is missing some. The repertoire holds 100,000 to 150,000 clones, with over 65% as singletons. For this clone: Its antigen remains unidentified.

This receptor was taken from a woman in her 30s in good health and CMV-seronegative. V gene TRBV6-5 combines with J gene TRBJ1-1; weak D call: TRBD1 (6 bases). The sequencing sample was made of PBMCs. The CDR3 DNA sequence: TGTGCCAGCAGTTACCAGGGGAGCACTGAAGCTTTCTTT. This sequence encodes CASSYQGSTEAFF.